This TCR beta chain was identified in a study of T-cell reconstitution after alpha-beta-depleted transplantation in children. This clonotype showed up many times. TCRbeta library preparation incorporated unique molecular identifiers. TCRdb recomputed calls from the PCR reads with MiXCR, one row per CDR3 protein. The sample yields about 640,000 distinct CDR3 sequences, roughly 17% seen once. V dropped 5 bases and J dropped 2 bases, with 13 bases sitting between them. The CDR3 loop spans 13 amino acids. In germline, CDR1 is SQVTM, CDR2 ANQGSEA. Source: PBMCs from the stem cell graft donor, taken from the stem cell graft. The V call is TRBV29-1, the J call TRBJ2-7; D possibly corresponds to TRBD1 (6 bases). This sequence originates from a human donor who donated a stem cell graft to a child with acute myeloid leukemia. CDR3 residues: CSVHQGTTYEQYF. DNA of the CDR3: TGCAGCGTTCACCAGGGGACGACCTACGAGCAGTACTTC.